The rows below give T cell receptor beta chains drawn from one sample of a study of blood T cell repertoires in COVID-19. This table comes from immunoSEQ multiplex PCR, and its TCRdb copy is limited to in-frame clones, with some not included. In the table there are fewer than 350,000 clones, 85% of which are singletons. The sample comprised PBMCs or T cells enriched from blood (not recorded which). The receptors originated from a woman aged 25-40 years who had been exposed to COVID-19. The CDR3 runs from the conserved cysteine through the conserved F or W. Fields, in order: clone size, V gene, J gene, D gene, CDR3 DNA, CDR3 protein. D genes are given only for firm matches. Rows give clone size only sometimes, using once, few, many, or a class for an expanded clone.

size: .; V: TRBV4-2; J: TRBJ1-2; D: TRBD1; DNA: TGTGCCAGCAGCACCACAGGGGAACGTGTCTATGGCTACACCTTC; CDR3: CASSTTGERVYGYTF
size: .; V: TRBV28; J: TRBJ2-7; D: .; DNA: TGTGCCAGCAGTCTGGGGACTCTAACGTACGAGCAGTACTTC; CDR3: CASSLGTLTYEQYF
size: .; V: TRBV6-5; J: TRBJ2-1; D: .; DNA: TGTGCCAGCAGTTTGACTGCCTCCCTCCCCCTCAATGAGCAGTTCTTC; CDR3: CASSLTASLPLNEQFF
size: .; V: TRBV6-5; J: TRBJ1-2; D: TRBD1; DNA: TGTGCCAGCAAAAAGGGGGCAGGGGGGAAGTATGGCTACACCTTC; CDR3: CASKKGAGGKYGYTF
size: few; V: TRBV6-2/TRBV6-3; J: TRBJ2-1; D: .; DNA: TGTGCCAGCAGTTCGATCACCGTTGGGCATGAGCAGTTCTTC; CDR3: CASSSITVGHEQFF
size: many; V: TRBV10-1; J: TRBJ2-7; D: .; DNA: TGCGCCAGGCGACAGATCTTAGCCTACGAGCAGTACTTC; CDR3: CARRQILAYEQYF
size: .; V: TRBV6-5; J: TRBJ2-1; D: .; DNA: TGTGCCAGCAGTTCAAGACTAGTGGGGTGGAATGAGCAGTTCTTC; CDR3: CASSSRLVGWNEQFF
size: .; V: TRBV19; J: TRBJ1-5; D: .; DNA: TGTGCCAGTAGTATGGGAGTCAGTCAGCCCCAGCATTTT; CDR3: CASSMGVSQPQHF
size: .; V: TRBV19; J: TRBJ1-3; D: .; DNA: TGTGCCAGTAGTCCTCGACTAAACTCTGGAAACACCATATATTTT; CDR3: CASSPRLNSGNTIYF
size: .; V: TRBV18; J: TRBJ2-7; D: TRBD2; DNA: TGTGCCAGCCCCCCCGGACTAGCGGTCTCCTACGAGCAGTACTTC; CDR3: CASPPGLAVSYEQYF
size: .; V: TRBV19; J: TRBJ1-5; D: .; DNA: TGTGCCAGTAGGGGGGAGGGGGGCCGAATATATAGCAATCAGCCCCAGCATTTT; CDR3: CASRGEGGRIYSNQPQHF
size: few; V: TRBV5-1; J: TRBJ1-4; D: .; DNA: TGCGCCAGCAGCGTCCTTGGACAGAACGAAAAACTGTTTTTT; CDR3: CASSVLGQNEKLFF
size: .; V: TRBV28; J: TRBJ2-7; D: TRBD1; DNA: TGTGCCAGCAGTTTAATGGGACAGTCACTCTACGAGCAGTACTTC; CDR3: CASSLMGQSLYEQYF
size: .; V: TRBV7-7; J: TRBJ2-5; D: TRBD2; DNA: TGTGCTAGCAGCTTAGGCGGAGGACTAGCGGAGGGGCAAGAGACCCAGTACTTC; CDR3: CASSLGGGLAEGQETQYF
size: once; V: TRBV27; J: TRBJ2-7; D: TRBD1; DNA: TGTGCCAGCAGTCTAGACCACTCCGGGACAGGGGTACGGGGGCAGTACTTC; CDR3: CASSLDHSGTGVRGQYF
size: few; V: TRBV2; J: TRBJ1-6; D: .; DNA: TGTGCCAGCAGCGAGACAGATAATTCACCCCTCCACTTT; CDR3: CASSETDNSPLHF
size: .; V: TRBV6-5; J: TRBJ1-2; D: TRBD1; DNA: TGTGCCAGCAGTCCCGGACAGGGGGCGGGGGATGGCTACACCTTC; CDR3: CASSPGQGAGDGYTF
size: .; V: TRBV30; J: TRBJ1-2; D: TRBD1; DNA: TGTGCCTGGAGTGTGAGGCAGGGGGCTGGCTACACCTTC; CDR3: CAWSVRQGAGYTF
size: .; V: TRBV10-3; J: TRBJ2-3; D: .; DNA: TGTGCCATCATAGAGGGAACTAGCACAGATACGCAGTATTTT; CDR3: CAIIEGTSTDTQYF
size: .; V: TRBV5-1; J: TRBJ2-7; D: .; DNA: TGCGCCAGCAGCTCCGACAGGCAGTACGAGCAGCACCACTTC; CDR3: CASSSDRQYEQHHF
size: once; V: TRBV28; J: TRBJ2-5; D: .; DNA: TGTGCCAGCAGTACCTCGGGGGGCGTAAGGGAGACCCAGTACTTC; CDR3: CASSTSGGVRETQYF
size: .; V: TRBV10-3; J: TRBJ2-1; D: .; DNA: TGTGCCGTCGACGAGGGGGGGGGTGGTGAGCAGTTCTTC; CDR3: CAVDEGGGGEQFF
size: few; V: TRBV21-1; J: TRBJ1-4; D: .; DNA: TGTGCCAGCAGCACCGGGAAGCCTCCCGAGCTCGAAAAACTGTTTTTT; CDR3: CASSTGKPPELEKLFF
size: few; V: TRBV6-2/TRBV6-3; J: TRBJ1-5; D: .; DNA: TGTGCCAGCAGCAGACAGGTAATTCAGCCCCAGCATTTT; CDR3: CASSRQVIQPQHF
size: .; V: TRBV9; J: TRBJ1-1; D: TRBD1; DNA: TGTGCCAGCAGCTTAACGGGACAGGGTGTCACTGAAGCTTTCTTT; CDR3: CASSLTGQGVTEAFF
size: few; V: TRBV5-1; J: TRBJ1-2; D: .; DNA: TGCGCCAGCAGCTTGGGCCGGACGTTAGGGGACTATGGCTACACCTTC; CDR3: CASSLGRTLGDYGYTF
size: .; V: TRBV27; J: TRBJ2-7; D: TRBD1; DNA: TGTGCCAGCAGCTTTGGACAGGGTACCTCTCACGAGCAGTACTTC; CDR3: CASSFGQGTSHEQYF
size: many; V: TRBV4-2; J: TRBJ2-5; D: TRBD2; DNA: TGTGCCAGCAGCCAAGAGTGGGGGGGGCAAGAGACCCAGTACTTC; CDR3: CASSQEWGGQETQYF
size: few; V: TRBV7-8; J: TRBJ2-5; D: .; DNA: TGTGCCAGCATCCCAGGGCGTAGGACAGACCAAGAGACCCAGTACTTC; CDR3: CASIPGRRTDQETQYF
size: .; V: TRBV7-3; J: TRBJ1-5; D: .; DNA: TGTGCCAGCAGCTTAACGGGAGGCCAGCCCCAGCATTTT; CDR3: CASSLTGGQPQHF
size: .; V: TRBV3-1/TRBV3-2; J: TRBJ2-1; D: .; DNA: TGTGCCAGCAGCCAAGAAGGAGAAGCGTACAATGAGCAGTTCTTC; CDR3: CASSQEGEAYNEQFF
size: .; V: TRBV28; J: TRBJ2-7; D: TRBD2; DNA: TGTGCCAGCAGTTTATGGGGACTAGTCTACGAGCAGTACTTC; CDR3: CASSLWGLVYEQYF
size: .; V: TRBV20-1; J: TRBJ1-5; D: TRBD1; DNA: TGCAGTGCTAGTGGGACAGGGGGCGTTCAGCCCCAGCATTTT; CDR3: CSASGTGGVQPQHF
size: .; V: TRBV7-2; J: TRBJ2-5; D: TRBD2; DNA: TGTGCCAGCAGCAAACGGACTAGCGGGAGAGAGACCCAGTACTTC; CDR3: CASSKRTSGRETQYF
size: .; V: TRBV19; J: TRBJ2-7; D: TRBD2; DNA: TGTGCCAGTAGTCGGACTAGCGGAGCCTACGAGCAGTACTTC; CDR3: CASSRTSGAYEQYF
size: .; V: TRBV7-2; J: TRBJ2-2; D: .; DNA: TGTGCCAGCAGCTCGGGGGTCTCCTGGGTGGGGGAGCTGTTTTTT; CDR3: CASSSGVSWVGELFF
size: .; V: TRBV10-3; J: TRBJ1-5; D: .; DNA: TGTGCCATCAGTGAGGGAGGGGGGGCAAATCAGCCCCAGCATTTT; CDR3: CAISEGGGANQPQHF
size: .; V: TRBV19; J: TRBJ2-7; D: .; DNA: TGTGCCAGTAGTCCTAGCCTCCGCTCCTACGAGCAGTACTTC; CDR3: CASSPSLRSYEQYF
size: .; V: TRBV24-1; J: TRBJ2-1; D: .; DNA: TGTGCCACCAGTGATACTCGGACAGATGGCAATGAGCAGTTCTTC; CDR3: CATSDTRTDGNEQFF
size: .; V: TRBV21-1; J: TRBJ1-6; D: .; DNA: TGTGCCAGCAGCGGAAGTGGACAGGGATGGAATTCACCCCTCCACTTT; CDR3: CASSGSGQGWNSPLHF
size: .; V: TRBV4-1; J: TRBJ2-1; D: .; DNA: TGCGCCAGCAGCGCCCCGGGACGGGAGTCCTACAATGAGCAGTTCTTC; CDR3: CASSAPGRESYNEQFF
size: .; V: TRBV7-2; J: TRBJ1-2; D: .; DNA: TGTGCCAGCAGATCTCGGGACACCTCTAACTATGGCTACACCTTC; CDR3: CASRSRDTSNYGYTF
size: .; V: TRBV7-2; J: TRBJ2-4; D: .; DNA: TGTGCCAGCAGCTTATCCGGACTCCTCCTAGCCAAAAACATTCAGTACTTC; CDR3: CASSLSGLLLAKNIQYF
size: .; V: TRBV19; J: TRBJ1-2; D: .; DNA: TGTGCCAGTCACAGGGATACCTATGGCTACACCTTC; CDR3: CASHRDTYGYTF
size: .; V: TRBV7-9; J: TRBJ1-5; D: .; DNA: TGTGCCAGCAGCCCGAAGGAGAGCAATCAGCCCCAGCATTTT; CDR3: CASSPKESNQPQHF
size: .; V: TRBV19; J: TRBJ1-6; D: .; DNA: TGTGCCAGTAGTATAGGGGCAGGGCGTACCTCACCCCTCCACTTT; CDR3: CASSIGAGRTSPLHF
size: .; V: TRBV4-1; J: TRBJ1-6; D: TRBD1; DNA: TGCGCCAGCAGCCAAGATGCCTCGGGACAGGGTATTTATGGTTCACCCCTCCACTTT; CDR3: CASSQDASGQGIYGSPLHF
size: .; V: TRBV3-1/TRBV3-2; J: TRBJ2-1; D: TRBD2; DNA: TGTGCCAGCAGCCCAGCGGGGGGCCGCTACGCTGAGCAGTTCTTC; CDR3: CASSPAGGRYAEQFF
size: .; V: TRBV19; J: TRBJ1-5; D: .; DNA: TGTGCCAGTAGTAAGGAAGGGAGAAATCAGCCCCAGCATTTT; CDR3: CASSKEGRNQPQHF
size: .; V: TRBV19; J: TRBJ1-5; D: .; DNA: TGTGCCAGTAGTATATCTCCAGGGGTGGGCAATCAGCCCCAGCATTTT; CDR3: CASSISPGVGNQPQHF
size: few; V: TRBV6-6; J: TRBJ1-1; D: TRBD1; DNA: TGTGCCAGCAGACAACAGGGGATAACTGAAGCTTTCTTT; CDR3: CASRQQGITEAFF
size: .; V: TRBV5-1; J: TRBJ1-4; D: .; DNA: TGCGCCAGCAGCTTGGCCTCAGGGGTTGATGAAAAACTGTTTTTT; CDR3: CASSLASGVDEKLFF
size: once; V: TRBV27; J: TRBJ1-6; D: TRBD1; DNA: TGTGCCAGCAGTTTATCGGTTGGGACAGGGCGAGGGCCCCTCCACTTT; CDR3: CASSLSVGTGRGPLHF
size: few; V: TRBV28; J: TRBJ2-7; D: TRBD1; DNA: TGTGCCAGCAGTTTACCTTCGGGACAGGCCTACGAGCAGTACTTC; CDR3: CASSLPSGQAYEQYF
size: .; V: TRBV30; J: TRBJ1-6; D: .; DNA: TGTGCCTGGAGTCAGGGGAATAATTCACCCCTCCACTTT; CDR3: CAWSQGNNSPLHF
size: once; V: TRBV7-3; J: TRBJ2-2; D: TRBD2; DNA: TGTGCCAGCAGCCCCGTAGCGGGGGGCACCGGGGAGCTGTTTTTT; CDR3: CASSPVAGGTGELFF